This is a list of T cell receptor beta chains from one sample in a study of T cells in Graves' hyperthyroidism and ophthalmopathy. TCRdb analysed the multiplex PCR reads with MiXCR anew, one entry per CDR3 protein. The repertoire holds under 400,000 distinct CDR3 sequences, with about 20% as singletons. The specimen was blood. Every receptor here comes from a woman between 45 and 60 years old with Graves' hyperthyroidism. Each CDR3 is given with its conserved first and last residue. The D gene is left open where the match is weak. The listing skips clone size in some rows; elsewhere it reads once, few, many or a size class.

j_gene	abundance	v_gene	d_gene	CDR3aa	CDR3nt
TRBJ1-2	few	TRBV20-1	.	CSAGDSYGYTF	TGCAGTGCTGGAGACAGCTATGGCTACACCTTC
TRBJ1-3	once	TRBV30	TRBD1	CAWSGQGVGNTIYF	TGTGCCTGGAGTGGGCAGGGGGTTGGAAACACCATATATTTT
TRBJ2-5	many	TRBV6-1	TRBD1	CASTGQGSSETQYF	TGTGCCAGCACGGGACAGGGGTCTTCTGAGACCCAGTACTTC
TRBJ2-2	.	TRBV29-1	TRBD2	CSALSSGRAPGELFF	TGCAGCGCCCTTAGCAGCGGGAGGGCCCCCGGGGAGCTGTTTTTT
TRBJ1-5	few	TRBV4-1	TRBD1	CASSQGSRDRSQPQHF	TGCGCCAGCAGCCAGGGGTCCCGGGACAGGTCCCAGCCCCAGCATTTT
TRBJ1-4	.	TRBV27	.	CASSFAGWGGEKLFF	TGTGCCAGCAGTTTCGCAGGTTGGGGAGGTGAAAAACTGTTTTTT
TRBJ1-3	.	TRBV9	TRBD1	CASSPRVAGQGALSSGNTIYF	TGTGCCAGCAGCCCAAGGGTCGCAGGACAGGGGGCTCTGAGCTCTGGAAACACCATATATTTT
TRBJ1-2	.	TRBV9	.	CASSVADSNYGYTF	TGTGCCAGCAGCGTAGCGGACAGTAACTATGGCTACACCTTC
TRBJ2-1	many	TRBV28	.	CASSAGSSYNEQFF	TGTGCCAGCAGTGCAGGGAGCTCCTACAATGAGCAGTTCTTC
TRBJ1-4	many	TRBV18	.	CASSPSPVTTNEKLFF	TGTGCCAGCTCACCAAGTCCAGTTACAACTAATGAAAAACTGTTTTTT
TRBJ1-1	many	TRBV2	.	CASRGTDMPEAFF	TGTGCCAGCAGGGGGACGGACATGCCTGAAGCTTTCTTT
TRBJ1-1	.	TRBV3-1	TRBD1	CASSQVAAYRGRTEAFF	TGTGCCAGCAGCCAAGTTGCCGCCTACAGGGGGAGGACTGAAGCTTTCTTT
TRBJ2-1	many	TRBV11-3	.	CASSLDGGYNEQFF	TGCGCCAGCAGCTTGGACGGAGGCTACAATGAGCAGTTCTTC
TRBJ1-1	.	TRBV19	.	CASSIGNTEAFF	TGTGCCAGTAGTATCGGGAACACTGAGGCTTTCTTT
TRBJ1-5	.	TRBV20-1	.	CSARVQGNQPQHF	TGCAGTGCTAGAGTTCAGGGAAACCAGCCCCAGCATTTT
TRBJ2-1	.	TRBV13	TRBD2	CASSLSGTSRDEQFF	TGTGCCAGCAGCTTATCCGGGACTAGCCGCGATGAGCAGTTCTTC
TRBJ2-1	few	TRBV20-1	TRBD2	CSASGGSYNEQFF	TGCAGTGCTAGCGGGGGGTCCTACAATGAGCAGTTCTTC
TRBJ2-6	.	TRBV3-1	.	CASSQRGRAMRAGANVLTF	TGTGCCAGCAGCCAAAGGGGGAGGGCGATGAGGGCTGGGGCCAACGTCCTGACTTTC
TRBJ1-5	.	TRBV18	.	CASSGPIRQTNQPQHF	TGTGCCAGCTCTGGACCGATTCGACAGACCAATCAGCCCCAGCATTTT
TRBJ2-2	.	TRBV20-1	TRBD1	CSASPGQGASGELFF	TGCAGTGCTAGCCCAGGACAGGGGGCGTCCGGGGAGCTGTTTTTT
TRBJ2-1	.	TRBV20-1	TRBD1	CSARDRVKSSYNEQFF	TGCAGTGCTAGGGACAGGGTAAAAAGCTCCTACAATGAGCAGTTCTTC
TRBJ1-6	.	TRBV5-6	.	CASSLAVHGGSPLHF	TGTGCCAGCAGCTTGGCCGTCCATGGAGGATCACCCCTCCACTTT
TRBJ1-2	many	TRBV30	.	CAWSPPGHPLGYTF	TGTGCCTGGAGTCCACCGGGACACCCTCTAGGCTACACCTTC
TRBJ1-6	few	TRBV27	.	CASSLSGSRKSPLHF	TGTGCCAGCAGTTTATCGGGGAGTCGGAAATCACCCCTCCACTTT
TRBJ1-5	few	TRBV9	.	CASSPKYRPLIQPQHF	TGTGCCAGCAGCCCTAAGTACCGTCCTCTTATTCAGCCCCAGCATTTT
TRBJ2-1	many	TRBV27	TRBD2	CASSSGTRLNEQFF	TGTGCCAGCAGTTCCGGGACTAGGTTAAATGAGCAGTTCTTC
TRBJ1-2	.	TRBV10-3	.	CAISESSRDYGYTF	TGTGCCATCAGTGAGTCGAGCAGAGACTATGGCTACACCTTC
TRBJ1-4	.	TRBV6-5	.	CASSYRPYEKLFF	TGTGCCAGCAGTTATCGACCTTATGAAAAACTGTTTTTT
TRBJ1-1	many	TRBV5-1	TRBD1	CASSLGQGFRAFF	TGCGCCAGCAGCTTGGGACAGGGGTTTCGGGCTTTCTTT
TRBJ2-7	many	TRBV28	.	CASSWSGEQYF	TGTGCCAGCAGTTGGAGCGGCGAGCAGTACTTC
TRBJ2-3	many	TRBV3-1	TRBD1	CASSQDPGQGLTDTQYF	TGTGCCAGCAGCCAAGATCCGGGACAGGGGTTGACAGATACGCAGTATTTT
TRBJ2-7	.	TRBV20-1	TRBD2	CSARLTSGGSYEQYF	TGCAGTGCTAGACTTACTAGCGGAGGATCCTACGAGCAGTACTTC
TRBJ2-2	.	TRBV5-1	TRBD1	CASSLVGTGGPAGELFF	TGTGCCAGCAGCTTGGTTGGGACAGGTGGACCCGCCGGGGAGCTGTTTTTT
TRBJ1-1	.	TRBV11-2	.	CASSLSVGNTEAFF	TGTGCCAGCAGCTTAAGCGTCGGGAACACTGAAGCTTTCTTT
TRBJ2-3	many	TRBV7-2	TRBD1	CASSLTGWQYF	TGTGCCAGCAGCTTGACAGGGTGGCAGTATTTT
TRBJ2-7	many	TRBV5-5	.	CASSLAHSYEQYF	TGTGCCAGCAGCTTGGCTCACAGCTACGAGCAGTACTTC
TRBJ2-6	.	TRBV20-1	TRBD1	CSASPTGTGANVLTF	TGCAGTGCTAGCCCGACAGGGACCGGGGCCAACGTCCTGACTTTC
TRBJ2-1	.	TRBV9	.	CASSVSTSEASEQFF	TGTGCCAGCAGCGTATCAACTTCGGAGGCCAGTGAGCAGTTCTTC
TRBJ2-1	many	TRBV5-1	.	CASSFIPGQLSSYNEQFF	TGCGCCAGCAGCTTCATTCCGGGACAACTGAGCTCCTACAATGAGCAGTTCTTC
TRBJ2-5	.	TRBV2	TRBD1	CASTRGQMVQETQYF	TGTGCCAGCACTAGGGGGCAGATGGTACAAGAGACCCAGTACTTC
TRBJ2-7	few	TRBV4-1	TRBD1	CASSQDGSGQGYEQYF	TGCGCCAGCAGCCAAGATGGGTCCGGACAGGGATACGAGCAGTACTTC
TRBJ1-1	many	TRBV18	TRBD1	CASSLWDSLEAFF	TGTGCCAGCTCACTTTGGGACAGCCTTGAAGCTTTCTTT
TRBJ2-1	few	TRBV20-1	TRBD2	CSALGLAYSYNEQFF	TGCAGTGCCCTGGGACTAGCCTACTCCTACAATGAGCAGTTCTTC